This T cell receptor (beta chain) is from a study of CD8 T cells in ankylosing spondylitis. Regarding the study as a whole: Those disease-linked clones were CD8+; they were also relatively rare in peripheral blood. Both synovial fluid and blood in reactive arthritis had previously been reported to carry some motif variants. Reported data indicate significant enrichment of disease-linked clones within matched ankylosing spondylitis synovial fluid. One TCR beta motif, made up of fewer than 10 highly homologous variants, appeared characteristic of ankylosing spondylitis blood.

This clonotype was seen many times. Its cognate antigen is unknown. With molecular barcodes, quantitative 5'-RACE was used to make the TCR beta libraries. Using its own MiXCR run on the 5' RACE reads, TCRdb lists one record per CDR3 protein. This table has around 91,000 distinct CDR3 sequences, roughly 8.8% appearing once. The CDR3 spans 15 residues. V was clipped by 1 base and J by 2 bases, with 9 bases between them. The germline gives CDR1 MGHRA, CDR2 YSYEKL. The rearrangement links TRBV4-1 to TRBJ2-1; D gene unclear. The TCR comes from a male donor with ankylosing spondylitis. The sample taken for sequencing was blood, either unsorted or a sorted T cell fraction (not recorded which). CDR3 DNA sequence: TGCGCCAGCAGCCAAGTATCGTCCACCTACAATGAGCAGTTCTTC. Translating it yields CASSQVSSTYNEQFF.